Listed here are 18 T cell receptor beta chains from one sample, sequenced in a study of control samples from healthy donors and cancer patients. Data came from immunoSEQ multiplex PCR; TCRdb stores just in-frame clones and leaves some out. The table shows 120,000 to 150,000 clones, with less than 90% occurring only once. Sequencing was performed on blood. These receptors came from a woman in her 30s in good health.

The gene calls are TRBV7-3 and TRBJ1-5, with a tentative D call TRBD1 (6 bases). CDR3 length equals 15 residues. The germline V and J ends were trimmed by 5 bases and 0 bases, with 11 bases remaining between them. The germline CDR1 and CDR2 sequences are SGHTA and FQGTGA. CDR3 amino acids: CASSNRQDSNQPQHF. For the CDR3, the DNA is TGTGCCAGCAGCAATCGACAGGATAGCAATCAGCCCCAGCATTTT.

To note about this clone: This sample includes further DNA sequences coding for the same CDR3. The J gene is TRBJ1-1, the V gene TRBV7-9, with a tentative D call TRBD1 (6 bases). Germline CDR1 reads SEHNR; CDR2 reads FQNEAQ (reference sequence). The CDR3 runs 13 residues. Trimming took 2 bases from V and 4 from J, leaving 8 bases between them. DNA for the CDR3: TGTGCCAGCAGCTTACAGGGGAGCACTGAAGCTTTCTTT. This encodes CASSLQGSTEAFF.

The CDR3 coding sequence is TGCAGCGTTGAAGCGGGAGCAAGGACCGGGGAGCTGTTTTTT. Translation gives CSVEAGARTGELFF. The rearrangement joins TRBV29-1 to TRBJ2-2; D is possibly TRBD2 (6 bases). The germline V gene encodes CDR1 SQVTM and CDR2 ANQGSEA. Trimming took off 1 base at V and 5 bases at J, with 11 bases between the two ends. The CDR3 runs to 14 residues.

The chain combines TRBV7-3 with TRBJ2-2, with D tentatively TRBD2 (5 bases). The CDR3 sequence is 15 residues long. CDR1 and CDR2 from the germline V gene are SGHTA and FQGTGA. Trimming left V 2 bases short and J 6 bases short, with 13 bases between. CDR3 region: CASSLFGGQPGELFF. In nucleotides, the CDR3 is TGTGCCAGCAGCTTATTTGGAGGCCAGCCCGGGGAGCTGTTTTTT.

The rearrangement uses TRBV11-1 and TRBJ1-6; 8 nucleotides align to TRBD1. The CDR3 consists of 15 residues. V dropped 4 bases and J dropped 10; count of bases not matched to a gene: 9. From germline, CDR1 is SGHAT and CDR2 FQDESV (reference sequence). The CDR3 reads CASSSGGTGGSPLHF. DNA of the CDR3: TGTGCCAGCAGCTCGGGCGGGACAGGAGGCTCACCCCTCCACTTT.

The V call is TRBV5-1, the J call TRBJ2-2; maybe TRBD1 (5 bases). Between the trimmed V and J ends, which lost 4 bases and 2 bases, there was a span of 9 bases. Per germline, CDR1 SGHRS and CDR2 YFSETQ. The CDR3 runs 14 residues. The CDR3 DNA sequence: TGCGCCAGCAGCGCAGGGCTCAACACCGGGGAGCTGTTTTTT. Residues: CASSAGLNTGELFF.

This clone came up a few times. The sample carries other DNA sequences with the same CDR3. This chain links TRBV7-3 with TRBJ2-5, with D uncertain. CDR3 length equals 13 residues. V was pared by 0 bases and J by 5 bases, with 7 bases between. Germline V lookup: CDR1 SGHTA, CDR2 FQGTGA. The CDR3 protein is CASSLTGLETQYF. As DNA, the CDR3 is TGTGCCAGCAGCTTAACCGGGTTGGAGACCCAGTACTTC.

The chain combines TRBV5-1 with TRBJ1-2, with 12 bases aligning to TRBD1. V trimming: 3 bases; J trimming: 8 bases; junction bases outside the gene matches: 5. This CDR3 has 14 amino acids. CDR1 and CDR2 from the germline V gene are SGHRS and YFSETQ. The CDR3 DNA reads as TGCGCCAGCAGCTCGGGACAGGGGGCACACGGCTACACCTTC. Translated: CASSSGQGAHGYTF. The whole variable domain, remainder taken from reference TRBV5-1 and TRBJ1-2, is KAGVTQTPRYLIKTRGQQVTLSCSPISGHRSVSWYQQTPGQGLQFLFEYFSETQRNKGNFPGRFSGRQFSNSRSEMNVSTLELGDSALYLCASSSGQGAHGYTFGSGTRLTVV.

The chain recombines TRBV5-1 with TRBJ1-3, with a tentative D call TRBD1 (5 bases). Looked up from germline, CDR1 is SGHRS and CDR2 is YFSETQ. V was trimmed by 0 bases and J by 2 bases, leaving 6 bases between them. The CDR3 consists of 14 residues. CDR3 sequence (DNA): TGCGCCAGCAGCTTGGGGGGGACTGGAAACACCATATATTTT. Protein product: CASSLGGTGNTIYF.

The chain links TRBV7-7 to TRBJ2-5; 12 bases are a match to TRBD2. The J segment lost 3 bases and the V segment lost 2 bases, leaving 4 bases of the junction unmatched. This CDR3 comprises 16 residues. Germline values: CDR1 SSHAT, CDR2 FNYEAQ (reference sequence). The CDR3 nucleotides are TGTGCCAGCAGCTTACTGACTAGCGGGAGCGAAGAGACCCAGTACTTC. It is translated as CASSLLTSGSEETQYF.

Here the CDR3 DNA reads TGCGCCAGCAGCTTCGCGGGAGGCACGAACACCGGGGAGCTGTTTTTT. Translated: CASSFAGGTNTGELFF. The J gene is TRBJ2-2, the V gene TRBV5-1, with 8 bases aligning to TRBD2. Germline V gives CDR1 SGHRS, CDR2 YFSETQ. The V and J ends lost 2 bases and 0 bases, in that order; junction bases with no gene match: 3. The CDR3 covers 16 residues.

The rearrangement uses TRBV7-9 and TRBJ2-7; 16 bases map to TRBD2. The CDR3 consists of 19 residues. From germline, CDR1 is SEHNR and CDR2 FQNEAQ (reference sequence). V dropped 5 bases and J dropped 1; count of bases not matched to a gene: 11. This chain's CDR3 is CASSPAGLAGGLGSYEQYF. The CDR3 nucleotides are TGTGCCAGCAGCCCCGCGGGACTAGCGGGAGGGCTAGGATCCTACGAGCAGTACTTC.

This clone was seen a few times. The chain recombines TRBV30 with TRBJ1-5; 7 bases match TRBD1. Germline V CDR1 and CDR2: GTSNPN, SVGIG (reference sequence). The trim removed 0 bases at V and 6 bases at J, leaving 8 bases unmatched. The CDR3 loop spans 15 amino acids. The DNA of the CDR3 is TGTGCCTGGAGTGTGGGCAGGGGGGCGTTTCAGCCCCAGCATTTT. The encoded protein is CAWSVGRGAFQPQHF.

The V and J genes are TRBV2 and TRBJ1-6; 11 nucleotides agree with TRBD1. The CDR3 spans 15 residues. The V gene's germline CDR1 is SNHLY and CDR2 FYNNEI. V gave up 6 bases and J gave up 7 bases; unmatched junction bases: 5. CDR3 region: CASRRDRGMNSPLHF. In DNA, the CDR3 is TGTGCCAGCAGGAGGGACAGGGGGATGAATTCACCCCTCCACTTT.

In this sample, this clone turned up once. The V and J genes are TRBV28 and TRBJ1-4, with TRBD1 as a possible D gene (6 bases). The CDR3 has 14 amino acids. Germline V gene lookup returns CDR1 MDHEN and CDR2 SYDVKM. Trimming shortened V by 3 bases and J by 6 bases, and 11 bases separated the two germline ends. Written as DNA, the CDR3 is TGTGCCAGCAGTTTGACAGGATCATATGAAAAACTGTTTTTT. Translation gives CASSLTGSYEKLFF. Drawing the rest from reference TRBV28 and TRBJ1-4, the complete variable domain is DVKVTQSSRYLVKRTGEKVFLECVQDMDHENMFWYRQDPGLGLRLIYFSYDVKMKEKGDIPEGYSVSREKKERFSLILESASTNQTSMYLCASSLTGSYEKLFFGSGTQLSVL.

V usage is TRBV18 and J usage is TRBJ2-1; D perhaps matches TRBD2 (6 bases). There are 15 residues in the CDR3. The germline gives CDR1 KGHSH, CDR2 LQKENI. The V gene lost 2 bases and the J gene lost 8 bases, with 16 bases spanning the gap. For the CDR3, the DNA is TGTGCCAGCTCACCAGGGGCTAGCGCTGCGCATGAGCAGTTCTTC. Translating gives CASSPGASAAHEQFF.

The CDR3 DNA reads as TGTGCCAGCAGCGTAGTAGGGGTAACGAACACTGAAGCTTTCTTT. It yields the protein CASSVVGVTNTEAFF. The rearrangement uses TRBV9 and TRBJ1-1; a possible D gene is TRBD1 (5 bases). Trimming took 0 bases from V and 1 from J, leaving 10 bases between them. Germline CDR1 is SGDLS and CDR2 is YYNGEE. The CDR3 consists of 15 residues.

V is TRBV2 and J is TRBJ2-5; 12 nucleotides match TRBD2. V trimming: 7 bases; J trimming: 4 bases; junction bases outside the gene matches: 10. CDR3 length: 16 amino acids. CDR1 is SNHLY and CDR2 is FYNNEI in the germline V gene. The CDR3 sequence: CASTLAGGQWAETQYF. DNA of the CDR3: TGTGCCAGCACCCTAGCGGGAGGGCAATGGGCAGAGACCCAGTACTTC.